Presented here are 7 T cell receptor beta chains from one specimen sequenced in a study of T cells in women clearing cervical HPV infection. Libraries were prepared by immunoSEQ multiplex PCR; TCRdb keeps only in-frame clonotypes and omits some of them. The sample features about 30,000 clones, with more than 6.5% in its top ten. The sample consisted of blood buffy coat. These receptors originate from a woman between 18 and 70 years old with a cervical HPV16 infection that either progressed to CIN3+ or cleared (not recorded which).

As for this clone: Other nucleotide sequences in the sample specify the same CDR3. The CDR3 reads CASSEQGSTEAFF. The CDR3 DNA, read in part, is TGTGCCAGCAGTGAGCAGGGGAGCACTGAA. V and J are TRBV6-1 and TRBJ1-1; maybe TRBD1 (6 bases). The read terminates 3 residues before the CDR3 end, so the remaining end is supplied by the germline J gene. The CDR3 runs 13 residues. Germline lookup yields CDR1 MNHNS and CDR2 SASEGT. V gave up 3 bases and J gave up 4 bases, with 9 bases separating them.

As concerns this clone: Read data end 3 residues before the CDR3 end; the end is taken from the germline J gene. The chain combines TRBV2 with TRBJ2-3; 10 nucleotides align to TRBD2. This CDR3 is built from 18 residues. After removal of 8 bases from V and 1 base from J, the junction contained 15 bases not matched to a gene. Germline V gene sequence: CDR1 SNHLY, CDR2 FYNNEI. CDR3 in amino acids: CASYNSGGRISGTDTQYF. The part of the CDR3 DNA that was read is TGTGCCAGCTATAATAGCGGGGGGAGGATTAGCGGCACAGATACG. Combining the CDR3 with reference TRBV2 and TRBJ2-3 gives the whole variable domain EPEVTQTPSHQVTQMGQEVILRCVPISNHLYFYWYRQILGQKVEFLVSFYNNEISEKSEIFDDQFSVERPDGSNFTLKIRSTKLEDSAMYFCASYNSGGRISGTDTQYFGPGTRLTVL.

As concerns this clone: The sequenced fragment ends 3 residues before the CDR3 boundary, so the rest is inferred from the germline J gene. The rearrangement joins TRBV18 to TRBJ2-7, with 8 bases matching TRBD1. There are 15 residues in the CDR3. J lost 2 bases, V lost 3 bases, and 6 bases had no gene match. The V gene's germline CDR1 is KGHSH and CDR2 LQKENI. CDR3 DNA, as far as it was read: TGTGCCAGCTCACCCAGATCGGACAGGGCCTACGAG. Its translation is CASSPRSDRAYE. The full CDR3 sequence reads CASSPRSDRAYEQYF.

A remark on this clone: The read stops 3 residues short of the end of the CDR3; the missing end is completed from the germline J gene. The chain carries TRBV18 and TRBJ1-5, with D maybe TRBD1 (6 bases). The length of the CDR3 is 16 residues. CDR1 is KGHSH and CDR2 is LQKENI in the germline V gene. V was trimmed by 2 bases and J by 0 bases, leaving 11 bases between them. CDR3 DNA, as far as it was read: TGTGCCAGCTCACCAGGCAGGGGATATAGCAATCAGCCC. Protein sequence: CASSPGRGYSNQP. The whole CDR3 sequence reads CASSPGRGYSNQPQHF.

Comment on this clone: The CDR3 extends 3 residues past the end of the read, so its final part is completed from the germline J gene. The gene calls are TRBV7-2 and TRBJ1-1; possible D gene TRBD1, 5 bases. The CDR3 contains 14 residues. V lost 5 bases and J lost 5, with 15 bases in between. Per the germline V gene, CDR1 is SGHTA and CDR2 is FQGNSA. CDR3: CASSLGGRGTEAFF. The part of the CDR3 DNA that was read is TGTGCCAGCAGCCTGGGGGGGAGAGGGACTGAA. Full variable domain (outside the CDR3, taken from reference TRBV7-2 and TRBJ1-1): GAGVSQSPSNKVTEKGKDVELRCDPISGHTALYWYRQSLGQGLEFLIYFQGNSAPDKSGLPSDRFSAERTGGSVSTLTIQRTQQEDSAVYLCASSLGGRGTEAFFGQGTRLTVV.

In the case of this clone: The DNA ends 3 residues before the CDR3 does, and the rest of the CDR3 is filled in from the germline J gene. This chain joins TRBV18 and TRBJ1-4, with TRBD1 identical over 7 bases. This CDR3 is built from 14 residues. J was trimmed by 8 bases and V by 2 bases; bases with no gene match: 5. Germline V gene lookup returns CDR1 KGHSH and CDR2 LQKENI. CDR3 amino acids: CASSPTGEGEKLFF. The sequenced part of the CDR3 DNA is TGTGCCAGCTCACCAACAGGGGAAGGGGAAAAA.

CDR3 DNA, as far as it was read: TGTGCCAGCAAAACGAGCGGGGCCTACGAG. Translated, it gives CASKTSGAYE. The whole CDR3 protein is CASKTSGAYEQYF. The rearrangement uses TRBV27 and TRBJ2-7, with TRBD2 matching over 7 bases. The read finishes 3 residues shy of the CDR3 end, and the germline J gene is used to complete it. The CDR3 runs 13 residues. V gave up 7 bases and J gave up 2 bases; unmatched junction bases: 5. Germline-derived CDR1 and CDR2 are MNHEY and SMNVEV (reference sequence).